The present T cell receptor (beta chain) was sequenced within a study of Ad26.COV2.S vaccination and SARS-CoV-2 variants. Study-wide context: Doses of Ad26.COV2.S were injected into muscle once or twice, 56 days apart.

Stated treatment: roughly 20 received Ad26.COV2.S at low or high dose, single or two shots; several received placebo; per-sample allocation not given. All samples were drawn on day 63, counting from the first vaccine or placebo injection. The CDR3 runs to 15 residues. CDR1 SGHVS and CDR2 FNYEAQ come from the germline V gene. Trimming left V 6 bases short and J 2 bases short, with 11 bases between. Using immunoSEQ multiplex PCR, the repertoire was profiled, and TCRdb retains in-frame clones only, with some absent. The sample includes some 500,000 clones, about 91% seen only once; the top ten take about 2.4%.

The receptor was derived from a person aged 18-60 years who received the Ad26.COV2.S COVID-19 vaccine or a placebo. The specimen was peripheral blood, collected in a trial of Ad26.COV2.S vaccine versus placebo. The rearrangement links TRBV7-6 to TRBJ2-6; tentative D call: TRBD1 (5 bases). CDR3 sequence: CASSGARTGANVLTF. In DNA form, the CDR3 reads TGTGCCAGCAGTGGGGCCAGGACTGGGGCCAACGTCCTGACTTTC.